The rows below give T cell receptor beta chains drawn from one sample of a study of T cells in localized non-small cell lung cancer. The assay was immunoSEQ multiplex PCR, and TCRdb's table has in-frame clones only and misses some. The data contain about 26,000 clones, roughly 80% of them singletons. The sample was peripheral blood, taken before any cancer treatment. Receptors originate from a man between 35 and 75 years old with stage III squamous cell lung carcinoma. Each CDR3 is given with its conserved first and last residue. A D gene is named only where the DNA matches it firmly. Not all rows give a size; the values are once, few, many and, for expanded clones, a class.

d_gene: NA
j_gene: TRBJ2-3
len: 14
abundance: NA
v_gene: TRBV27
CDR3nt: TGTGCCAGCGGGTACGACCTAAGCACAGATACGCAGTATTTT
CDR3aa: CASGYDLSTDTQYF

d_gene: TRBD2
j_gene: TRBJ2-1
len: 16
abundance: NA
v_gene: TRBV7-3
CDR3nt: TGTGCCAGCAGACCCGGAGGAACTAGCGCCTCCAATGAGCAGTTCTTC
CDR3aa: CASRPGGTSASNEQFF

d_gene: NA
j_gene: TRBJ1-6
len: 14
abundance: NA
v_gene: TRBV6-5
CDR3nt: TGTGCCAGCAGTTACCGCGGACCAAATTCACCCCTCCACTTT
CDR3aa: CASSYRGPNSPLHF

d_gene: NA
j_gene: TRBJ1-1
len: 15
abundance: NA
v_gene: TRBV6-4
CDR3nt: TGTGCCAGCAGACCAGGACAGTCCTCGAACACTGAAGCTTTCTTT
CDR3aa: CASRPGQSSNTEAFF

d_gene: NA
j_gene: TRBJ2-5
len: 12
abundance: NA
v_gene: TRBV19
CDR3nt: TGTGCCAGTAGTATAGGAGGCGAGACCCAGTACTTC
CDR3aa: CASSIGGETQYF

d_gene: NA
j_gene: TRBJ2-1
len: 11
abundance: NA
v_gene: TRBV7-2
CDR3nt: TGTGCCAGCAGCCCAATCAATGAGCAGTTCTTC
CDR3aa: CASSPINEQFF

d_gene: NA
j_gene: TRBJ2-7
len: 12
abundance: NA
v_gene: TRBV6-1
CDR3nt: TGTGCCAGCAAAGCAGAGTCCTACGAGCAGTACTTC
CDR3aa: CASKAESYEQYF

d_gene: TRBD1
j_gene: TRBJ2-7
len: 14
abundance: once
v_gene: TRBV7-9
CDR3nt: TGTGCCAGCAGCTGGGGGGACAGGAACTACGAGCAGTACTTC
CDR3aa: CASSWGDRNYEQYF

d_gene: TRBD2
j_gene: TRBJ2-1
len: 15
abundance: NA
v_gene: TRBV19
CDR3nt: TGTGCCAGTAGTAGCGGGAGGAGGTCCTACAATGAGCAGTTCTTC
CDR3aa: CASSSGRRSYNEQFF

d_gene: TRBD1
j_gene: TRBJ1-5
len: 16
abundance: once
v_gene: TRBV6-1
CDR3nt: TGTGCCAGCAGTGAAGGCAGGGGGTGGGAAAATCAGCCCCAGCATTTT
CDR3aa: CASSEGRGWENQPQHF

d_gene: NA
j_gene: TRBJ2-5
len: 14
abundance: NA
v_gene: TRBV14
CDR3nt: TGTGCCAGCAGCCTAAAACAGGACGGAGAGACCCAGTACTTC
CDR3aa: CASSLKQDGETQYF

d_gene: TRBD1
j_gene: TRBJ2-7
len: 13
abundance: few
v_gene: TRBV6-1
CDR3nt: TGTGCCAGCTCTGGACAGGGGTGGATCGAGCAGTACTTC
CDR3aa: CASSGQGWIEQYF

d_gene: NA
j_gene: TRBJ1-5
len: 13
abundance: NA
v_gene: TRBV19
CDR3nt: TGTGCCAGTAGTATTGGCCGGGATCAGCCCCAGCATTTT
CDR3aa: CASSIGRDQPQHF

d_gene: TRBD2
j_gene: TRBJ2-5
len: 14
abundance: NA
v_gene: TRBV9
CDR3nt: TGTGCCAGCAGCGTGGGAGCGGGGCAAGAGACCCAGTACTTC
CDR3aa: CASSVGAGQETQYF

d_gene: NA
j_gene: TRBJ2-2
len: 15
abundance: NA
v_gene: TRBV2
CDR3nt: TGTGCCAGCACCGGGGGACGCCTGAACACCGGGGAGCTGTTTTTT
CDR3aa: CASTGGRLNTGELFF

d_gene: NA
j_gene: TRBJ1-3
len: 14
abundance: NA
v_gene: TRBV5-5
CDR3nt: TGTGCCAGCAGCTTGGTAGGGGGTGGAAACACCATATATTTT
CDR3aa: CASSLVGGGNTIYF

d_gene: NA
j_gene: TRBJ2-7
len: 12
abundance: NA
v_gene: TRBV11-2
CDR3nt: TGTGCCAGCAGCTTAGAGATGGTCGAGCAGTACTTC
CDR3aa: CASSLEMVEQYF

d_gene: NA
j_gene: TRBJ2-1
len: 12
abundance: NA
v_gene: TRBV7-8
CDR3nt: TGTGCCAGCAGCCTCACAGACAATGAGCAGTTCTTC
CDR3aa: CASSLTDNEQFF

d_gene: NA
j_gene: TRBJ2-7
len: 14
abundance: NA
v_gene: TRBV6-5
CDR3nt: TGTGCCAGCAGGGTACCGGGACGGTGGAACGAGCAGTACTTC
CDR3aa: CASRVPGRWNEQYF

d_gene: NA
j_gene: TRBJ2-7
len: 14
abundance: NA
v_gene: TRBV13
CDR3nt: TGTGCCAGCAGCCTTAGCGGAAACTCCTACGAGCAGTACTTC
CDR3aa: CASSLSGNSYEQYF

d_gene: NA
j_gene: TRBJ1-1
len: 12
abundance: NA
v_gene: TRBV6-5
CDR3nt: TGTGCCAGCAAGGCCTTCGGCACTGAAGCTTTCTTT
CDR3aa: CASKAFGTEAFF

d_gene: TRBD2
j_gene: TRBJ2-1
len: 14
abundance: NA
v_gene: TRBV6-5
CDR3nt: TGTGCCAGTACCCCGGGAGGGAGCATATATGAGCAGTTCTTC
CDR3aa: CASTPGGSIYEQFF

d_gene: TRBD1
j_gene: TRBJ1-5
len: 15
abundance: NA
v_gene: TRBV6-1
CDR3nt: TGTGCCAGCAGTGACATCGGGACAGGGCCTCAGCCCCAGCATTTT
CDR3aa: CASSDIGTGPQPQHF

d_gene: TRBD1
j_gene: TRBJ2-3
len: 14
abundance: NA
v_gene: TRBV2
CDR3nt: TGTGCCAGGGCTCGGACAGGCCTCACAGATACGCAGTATTTT
CDR3aa: CARARTGLTDTQYF

d_gene: NA
j_gene: TRBJ1-3
len: 14
abundance: NA
v_gene: TRBV2
CDR3nt: TGTGCCAGCTCCAGGGTCGGAGGCTCGGGGACCATATATTTT
CDR3aa: CASSRVGGSGTIYF

d_gene: NA
j_gene: TRBJ2-7
len: 15
abundance: NA
v_gene: TRBV7-9
CDR3nt: TGTGCCAGCAGCTCCGACATCACCAACCGGTACGAGCAGTACTTC
CDR3aa: CASSSDITNRYEQYF

d_gene: NA
j_gene: TRBJ2-1
len: 13
abundance: NA
v_gene: TRBV5-1
CDR3nt: TGCGCCAGCAAGGAGTATAACTACAATGAGCAGTTCTTC
CDR3aa: CASKEYNYNEQFF

d_gene: NA
j_gene: TRBJ2-1
len: 13
abundance: NA
v_gene: TRBV19
CDR3nt: TGTGCCAGTAGTAGAGTCTTACGGGATGAGCAGTTCTTC
CDR3aa: CASSRVLRDEQFF

d_gene: TRBD2
j_gene: TRBJ2-7
len: 16
abundance: NA
v_gene: TRBV2
CDR3nt: TGTGCCAGCAGTGAAAGGACTAGCGGGTGGTGGTACGAGCAGTACTTC
CDR3aa: CASSERTSGWWYEQYF

d_gene: NA
j_gene: TRBJ1-2
len: 13
abundance: NA
v_gene: TRBV6-5
CDR3nt: TGTGCCAGCAGTCGACAGGTGACCTATGGCTACACCTTC
CDR3aa: CASSRQVTYGYTF

d_gene: TRBD1
j_gene: TRBJ1-2
len: 16
abundance: NA
v_gene: TRBV7-3
CDR3nt: TGTGCCAGCAGCTGGGGGACAGGGATCCTTAACTATGGCTACACCTTC
CDR3aa: CASSWGTGILNYGYTF

d_gene: NA
j_gene: TRBJ1-2
len: 16
abundance: NA
v_gene: TRBV9
CDR3nt: TGTGCCAGCAGCGTAGCTCAGGAGGGAACTCTTATTGGCTACACCTTC
CDR3aa: CASSVAQEGTLIGYTF

d_gene: TRBD2
j_gene: TRBJ2-3
len: 13
abundance: NA
v_gene: TRBV18
CDR3nt: TGTGCCAGCTCCCGGGGGGACGAAGATACGCAGTATTTT
CDR3aa: CASSRGDEDTQYF

d_gene: NA
j_gene: TRBJ2-1
len: 16
abundance: NA
v_gene: TRBV7-6
CDR3nt: TGTGCCAGCAGCTTAACCGTGGGGCGTAGGAACAATGAGCAGTTCTTC
CDR3aa: CASSLTVGRRNNEQFF

d_gene: NA
j_gene: TRBJ2-2
len: 15
abundance: few
v_gene: TRBV18
CDR3nt: TGTGCCAGCTCACCCCCGACAGGGAACACCGGGGAGCTGTTTTTT
CDR3aa: CASSPPTGNTGELFF

d_gene: TRBD2
j_gene: TRBJ2-1
len: 16
abundance: NA
v_gene: TRBV4-2
CDR3nt: TGTGCCAGCAGCCCCCGAGGACGGGAGGGTTACAATGAGCAGTTCTTC
CDR3aa: CASSPRGREGYNEQFF